This TCR beta chain was sequenced during a study of Ad26.COV2.S vaccination and SARS-CoV-2 variants. As for the study in general: The trial was COV1001 and the donor's arm was Ad26.COV2.S. Study-level findings and limits: Reported findings describe substantial breadth in spike-specific CD8+ and CD4+ T cell responses following vaccination. In TCR breadth and depth analyses, total T cell responses may have been underestimated.

Profiling relied on immunoSEQ multiplex PCR, and the TCRdb table lists in-frame clones only, not all of them. Among more than 250,000 clones, approximately 87% were seen once, and the ten largest hold roughly 3.5%. The CDR3 consists of 12 residues. CDR1 is MNHNY, CDR2 SVGAGI, per germline (reference sequence). Trimming left V 10 bases short and J 7 bases short, with 14 bases between. Regarding this clone: Its antigen is currently unknown.

The treatment here: some 20 received Ad26.COV2.S at low or high dose, single or two shots; roughly 5 received placebo; per-sample allocation not given. Vaccine and placebo recipients were sampled on day 63 after the first injection. The sequence derives from a person aged 18-65 years who received the Ad26.COV2.S COVID-19 vaccine or a placebo. Here the sequenced sample was peripheral blood, taken in a trial of Ad26.COV2.S vaccine versus placebo. The chain carries TRBV6-6 and TRBJ1-5; D gene ambiguous. The CDR3: CATGRNEQPQHF. CDR3 sequence (DNA): TGTGCCACCGGACGTAACGAACAGCCCCAGCATTTT.